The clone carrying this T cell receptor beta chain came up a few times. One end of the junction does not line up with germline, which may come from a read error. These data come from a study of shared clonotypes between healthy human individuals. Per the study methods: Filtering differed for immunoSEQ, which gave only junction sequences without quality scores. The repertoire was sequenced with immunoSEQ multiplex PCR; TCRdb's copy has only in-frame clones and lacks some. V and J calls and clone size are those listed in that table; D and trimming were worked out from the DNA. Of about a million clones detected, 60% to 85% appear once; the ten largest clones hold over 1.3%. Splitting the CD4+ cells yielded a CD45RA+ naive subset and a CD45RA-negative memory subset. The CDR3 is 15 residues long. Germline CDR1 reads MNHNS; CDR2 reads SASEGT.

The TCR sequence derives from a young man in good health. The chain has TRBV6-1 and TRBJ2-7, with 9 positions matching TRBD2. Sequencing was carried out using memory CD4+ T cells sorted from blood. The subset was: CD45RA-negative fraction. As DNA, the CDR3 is TGTGCCAGCAGTGCTGGACAGGCGGGGGGGTACGGGCAGTACTTC. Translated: CASSAGQAGGYGQYF.